The 7 T cell receptor beta chains listed next were all sequenced from one sample in a study of early T cells in non-severe SARS-CoV-2 infection. TCRdb analysed the 5' RACE reads with MiXCR anew, one entry per CDR3 protein. The table includes 55,000 to 75,000 distinct CDR3 sequences, 12% detected once. Input material: whole blood. These receptors came from an adult who was a healthcare worker with PCR-confirmed SARS-CoV-2 infection or an uninfected control (not recorded which).

The chain links TRBV20-1 to TRBJ2-5; TRBD1 matches at 7 bases. With V trimmed by 6 bases and J by 1 base, 8 bases remained unmatched. Germline lookup yields CDR1 DFQATT and CDR2 SNEGSKA (reference sequence). The length of the CDR3 is 14 residues. CDR3 nucleotide sequence: TGCAGTGCCCCGACCGGGACAGTCCAAGAGACCCAGTACTTC. Residues: CSAPTGTVQETQYF.

The J gene is TRBJ2-3, the V gene TRBV30, with D hard to call. CDR1 and CDR2 (germline): GTSNPN, SVGIG (reference sequence). The CDR3 spans 13 residues. Trimming removed 0 bases at V and 6 bases at J, with 10 bases between. This CDR3 is CAWSVPPWDTQYF. CDR3 in DNA: TGTGCCTGGAGTGTGCCACCCTGGGATACGCAGTATTTT.

This clonotype was counted ten times or more. The rearrangement links TRBV3-1 to TRBJ2-5; D may match TRBD1 or TRBD2 (5 bases each). V lost 2 bases and J 2 bases, leaving 12 bases between the germline ends. The CDR3 loop spans 15 amino acids. In germline, CDR1 is LGHDT, CDR2 YNNKEL (reference sequence). In nucleotides, the CDR3 is TGTGCCAGCAGCCAACCGGGACCCCCACAAGAGACCCAGTACTTC. Translated: CASSQPGPPQETQYF.

With respect to this clonotype: One end of the junction is discordant with germline, which a read error may explain. The chain combines TRBV28 with TRBJ2-7; the match to TRBD2 covers 10 bases. The CDR3 runs 15 residues. The germline V gene encodes CDR1 MDHEN and CDR2 SYDVKM. The chain's CDR3 is CASSPSGRGILERYF. DNA for the CDR3: TGTGCCAGCAGTCCCAGCGGGAGGGGGATCTTGGAGCGGTACTTC.

This chain links TRBV29-1 with TRBJ2-3; unclear D gene. The CDR3 has 14 amino acids. The germline V gene encodes CDR1 SQVTM and CDR2 ANQGSEA. V dropped 3 bases and J dropped 1 base, with 11 bases sitting between them. CDR3 nucleotide sequence: TGCAGCGTTGAGCTGGACCCCGGCACAGATACGCAGTATTTT. Its protein product is CSVELDPGTDTQYF.

This clonotype was detected a few times. The chain combines TRBV7-2 with TRBJ2-5; perhaps TRBD2 as D (6 bases). The V gene lost 4 bases and the J gene lost 9 bases, with 15 bases spanning the gap. Germline lookup yields CDR1 SGHTA and CDR2 FQGNSA. The CDR3 loop spans 13 amino acids. This CDR3 is CASSSGRGRAQYF. In nucleotides, the CDR3 is TGTGCCAGCAGCTCCGGGCGGGGTCGGGCCCAGTACTTC.

This clonotype was seen ten or more times. V gene TRBV5-1 combines with J gene TRBJ1-6, with unresolved D. CDR3 size: 13 residues. Trimming pared 5 bases from V and 5 bases from J, leaving 8 bases between. Germline V lookup: CDR1 SGHRS, CDR2 YFSETQ. The DNA of the CDR3 is TGCGCCAGCAGTCTGTCGGATAATTCACCCCTCCACTTT. Translating gives CASSLSDNSPLHF.